These 23 T cell receptor beta chains came from one sample sequenced in a study of blood T cell repertoires in COVID-19. Clones were read by immunoSEQ multiplex PCR, and TCRdb kept only the in-frame ones, dropping some. The data hold 130,000 to 150,000 clones, with roughly 80% observed a single time. Input material: PBMCs or T cells enriched from blood (not recorded which). The receptors stem from a man over 45 who had recovered from COVID-19.

The chain recombines TRBV5-1 with TRBJ2-3, with D perhaps matching TRBD2 (5 bases). Trimming pared 4 bases from V and 3 bases from J, leaving 9 bases between. CDR1 and CDR2 from the germline V gene are SGHRS and YFSETQ. The CDR3 has 13 residues. The CDR3, as DNA: TGCGCCAGCAGCGCGGGCGTTACAGATACGCAGTATTTT. Translated, it gives CASSAGVTDTQYF.

This clone was found a few times. J is TRBJ1-3 and V is TRBV7-2; unclear D gene. CDR3 length: 14 amino acids. V lost 1 base, J lost 0 bases, and 4 bases lay in between. The germline CDR1 and CDR2 sequences are SGHTA and FQGNSA. The chain's CDR3 is CASSLGSSGNTIYF. For the CDR3, the DNA is TGTGCCAGCAGCTTAGGGAGCTCTGGAAACACCATATATTTT.

V is TRBV2 and J is TRBJ2-7; 7 bases are a match to TRBD1. V was pared by 7 bases and J by 6 bases, with 9 bases of the junction left unmatched. This CDR3 has 13 amino acids. Germline V CDR1 and CDR2: SNHLY, FYNNEI. This CDR3 reads CASTDQGVGEQYF. CDR3 in DNA: TGTGCCAGCACCGATCAGGGGGTGGGCGAGCAGTACTTC.

The chain links TRBV10-3 to TRBJ2-7; D remains unclear. The CDR3 sequence is 14 residues long. Germline-derived CDR1 and CDR2 are ENHRY and SYGVKD. V was cut by 0 bases and J by 0 bases, with 6 bases left in between. CDR3 in amino acids: CAISESYGSYEQYF. CDR3 nucleotide sequence: TGTGCCATCAGTGAGTCGTACGGCTCCTACGAGCAGTACTTC.

The chain carries TRBV19 and TRBJ2-5, with 7 bases identical to TRBD1. V lost 4 bases and J lost 5; bases outside the gene matches: 7. CDR3 length: 14 residues. Germline-derived CDR1 and CDR2 are LNHDA and SQIVND (reference sequence). The CDR3 nucleotides read TGTGCCAGTAGTAACCATGGGACAGCTGAGACCCAGTACTTC. It encodes CASSNHGTAETQYF.

V gene TRBV11-1 combines with J gene TRBJ1-1; 11 bases line up with TRBD1. V was pared by 3 bases and J by 2 bases, with 5 bases of the junction left unmatched. This CDR3 region has 16 residues. CDR1 and CDR2 (germline): SGHAT, FQDESV (reference sequence). The CDR3 here is CASSFPDRGQNTEAFF. The CDR3 DNA reads TGTGCCAGCAGCTTCCCGGACAGGGGGCAAAACACTGAAGCTTTCTTT.

This clone has only one observation. This chain connects TRBV6-2 or TRBV6-3 to TRBJ1-5; D gene unclear. This CDR3 comprises 14 residues. The germline gives CDR1 MNHEY, CDR2 SVGEGT. V was cut by 5 bases and J by 5 bases, with 13 bases left in between. The CDR3 coding sequence is TGTGCCAGCAGTCGTGCCCCCATAGATCAGCCCCAGCATTTT. Protein sequence: CASSRAPIDQPQHF.

CDR3 nucleotide sequence: TGTGCCAGCTCACCCGGTGGGACTAGCGGGAGCTCCTACGAGCAGTACTTC. Translating gives CASSPGGTSGSSYEQYF. V is TRBV18 and J is TRBJ2-7, with 14 bases aligning to TRBD2. Looked up from germline, CDR1 is KGHSH and CDR2 is LQKENI. The CDR3 is made up of 17 amino acids. The ends lost 3 bases at V and 0 bases at J; junction bases unmatched: 4. The whole variable domain, filled in from reference TRBV18 and TRBJ2-7, reads NAGVMQNPRHLVRRRGQEARLRCSPMKGHSHVYWYRQLPEEGLKFMVYLQKENIIDESGMPKERFSAEFPKEGPSILRIQQVVRGDSAAYFCASSPGGTSGSSYEQYFGPGTRLTVT.

The genes are TRBV4-3 and TRBJ2-2, with 7 bases lining up with TRBD1. Germline V gene data show CDR1 as LGHNA and CDR2 as YSLEER. The CDR3 spans 14 residues. Trimming at V came to 4 bases and at J to 6 bases, leaving 5 bases not matched to a gene. This chain's CDR3 is CASSLKQGPGELFF. In nucleotides, the CDR3 is TGCGCCAGCAGCCTGAAACAGGGGCCCGGGGAGCTGTTTTTT.

This clone appeared a few times. This sequence joins TRBV29-1 and TRBJ2-7; 7 bases map to TRBD2. With 4 bases clipped from V and 3 bases from J, the junction kept 3 bases outside the gene matches. Looked up from germline, CDR1 is SQVTM and CDR2 is ANQGSEA. This CDR3 is built from 12 residues. The CDR3 nucleotides are TGCAGCGTTGGGCGGGGGTTCTACGAGCAGTACTTC. It is translated as CSVGRGFYEQYF.

V and J are TRBV18 and TRBJ1-4, with a possible D match to TRBD1 (5 bases). This CDR3 region has 14 residues. Germline-derived CDR1 and CDR2 are KGHSH and LQKENI. The germline V and J ends were trimmed by 1 base and 3 bases, with 6 bases remaining between them. The CDR3 coding sequence is TGTGCCAGCTCACCACAGGGGTCTAATGAAAAACTGTTTTTT. This encodes CASSPQGSNEKLFF.

The chain joins TRBV6-5 to TRBJ1-6; D is unresolved. Trimming took off 6 bases at V and 7 bases at J, with 16 bases between the two ends. The CDR3 sequence is 15 residues long. The germline V gene has CDR1 MNHEY and CDR2 SVGAGI. DNA of the CDR3: TGTGCCAGCAGCTTGGGCGTCGGAGGCAATTCACCCCTCCACTTT. Its translation is CASSLGVGGNSPLHF.

V is TRBV9 and J is TRBJ2-5, with D unclear. Trimming took 0 bases from V and 2 from J, leaving 8 bases between them. Germline V gives CDR1 SGDLS, CDR2 YYNGEE. This CDR3 is 14 amino acids long. The CDR3 reads CASSVGLTQETQYF. CDR3 bases: TGTGCCAGCAGCGTAGGACTCACTCAAGAGACCCAGTACTTC.

In this sample, this clone turned up a few times. The chain carries TRBV9 and TRBJ1-2, with 7 bases identical to TRBD1. The CDR3 has 12 residues. From germline, CDR1 is SGDLS and CDR2 YYNGEE. Unmatched junction bases numbered 5, after V lost 4 bases and J lost 8 bases. The CDR3 DNA reads as TGTGCCAGCAGCTACGACAGGGACGGCTACACCTTC. Protein sequence: CASSYDRDGYTF.

The chain uses TRBV15 and TRBJ2-1; 8 bases are a match to TRBD1. Germline V CDR1 and CDR2: LNHNV, YYDKDF (reference sequence). The CDR3 extends over 17 amino acids. Trimming removed 0 bases from V and 2 bases from J; junction bases left unmatched: 6. The CDR3 region is CATSRETGQGPYNEQFF. The CDR3 DNA is TGTGCCACCAGCAGAGAGACCGGACAGGGCCCCTACAATGAGCAGTTCTTC.

The chain employs TRBV7-2 and TRBJ1-3; TRBD1 is a possible D gene (5 bases). Trimming removed 10 bases from V and 2 bases from J, with 12 bases in between. There are 13 residues in the CDR3. The germline gives CDR1 SGHTA, CDR2 FQGNSA. The CDR3: CATSGGPGNTIYF. The CDR3, as DNA: TGTGCCACGAGCGGGGGTCCTGGAAACACCATATATTTT.

This clone was recorded only once. V gene TRBV7-2 combines with J gene TRBJ1-3, with D uncertain. This CDR3 is 14 amino acids long. Germline values: CDR1 SGHTA, CDR2 FQGNSA. Between the trimmed V and J ends, which lost 4 bases and 0 bases, there was a span of 7 bases. This chain's CDR3 is CASSYDNSGNTIYF. CDR3 coding DNA: TGTGCCAGCAGCTACGACAACTCTGGAAACACCATATATTTT.

J is TRBJ1-1 and V is TRBV7-6; D might be TRBD1 (5 bases). The CDR3 covers 14 residues. V dropped 2 bases and J dropped 1 base, with 8 bases sitting between them. CDR1 SGHVS and CDR2 FNYEAQ come from the germline V gene. In nucleotides, the CDR3 is TGTGCCAGCAGCTTACGTACAGGGAACACTGAAGCTTTCTTT. This sequence encodes CASSLRTGNTEAFF.

This clone appeared many times. The chain uses TRBV24-1 and TRBJ2-7; the match to TRBD2 covers 9 bases. Germline V gene lookup returns CDR1 KGHDR and CDR2 SFDVKD. The junction had 3 bases not matched to a gene; V was cut back by 1 base and J by 6 bases. This CDR3 comprises 14 residues. The CDR3 here is CATSDLASGAEQYF. CDR3 bases: TGTGCCACCAGTGATTTAGCTAGCGGGGCCGAGCAGTACTTC.

The chain is built from TRBV5-6 and TRBJ1-1, with TRBD1 matching 11 bases. Per germline, CDR1 SGHDT and CDR2 YYEEEE. Trimming at V came to 1 base and at J to 1 base, leaving 3 bases not matched to a gene. This CDR3 region has 16 residues. DNA of the CDR3: TGTGCCAGCAGCTTGCCTGGACAGGGGGCGAACACTGAAGCTTTCTTT. Its translation is CASSLPGQGANTEAFF.

This clone was observed once. The chain recombines TRBV2 with TRBJ2-7; 9 nucleotides agree with TRBD2. The CDR3 is made up of 15 amino acids. After removal of 5 bases from V and 3 bases from J, the junction contained 8 bases not matched to a gene. Germline CDR1 SNHLY, CDR2 FYNNEI. CDR3 DNA: TGTGCCAGCAGTCCCACGGGGCGGGGGGGCTACGAGCAGTACTTC. Encoded protein: CASSPTGRGGYEQYF.

The rearrangement uses TRBV10-2 and TRBJ2-3, with 11 bases matching TRBD2. Trimming removed 4 bases from V and 3 bases from J; junction bases left unmatched: 6. The CDR3 totals 16 residues. Germline loops: CDR1 WSHSY, CDR2 SAAADI. CDR3 loop: CASSVSSGGTTDTQYF. CDR3 coding DNA: TGCGCCAGCAGTGTTTCTAGCGGGGGGACAACAGATACGCAGTATTTT.

The V and J genes are TRBV3-1 (or the pseudogene TRBV3-2) and TRBJ2-1, with 8 positions matching TRBD1. The CDR3 contains 14 residues. Unmatched junction bases numbered 3, after V lost 4 bases and J lost 4 bases. Germline-derived CDR1 and CDR2 are LGHDT and YNNKEL (reference sequence). In nucleotides, the CDR3 is TGTGCCAGCAGCCCTACAGGGGGATACAATGAGCAGTTCTTC. Its translation is CASSPTGGYNEQFF.